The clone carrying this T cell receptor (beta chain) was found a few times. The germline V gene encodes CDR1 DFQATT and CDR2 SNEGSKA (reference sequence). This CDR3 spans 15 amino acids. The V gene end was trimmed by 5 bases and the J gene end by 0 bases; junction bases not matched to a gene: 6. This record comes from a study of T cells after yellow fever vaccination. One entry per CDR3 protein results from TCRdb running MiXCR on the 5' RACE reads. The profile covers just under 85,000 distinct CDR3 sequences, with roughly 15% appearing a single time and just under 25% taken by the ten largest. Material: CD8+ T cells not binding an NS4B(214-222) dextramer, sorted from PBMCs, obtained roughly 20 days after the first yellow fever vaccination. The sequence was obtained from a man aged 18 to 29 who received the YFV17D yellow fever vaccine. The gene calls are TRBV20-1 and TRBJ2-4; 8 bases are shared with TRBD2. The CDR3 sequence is CSALSGGEAKNIQYF. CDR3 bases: TGCAGTGCTCTATCGGGGGGGGAAGCCAAAAACATTCAGTACTTC.